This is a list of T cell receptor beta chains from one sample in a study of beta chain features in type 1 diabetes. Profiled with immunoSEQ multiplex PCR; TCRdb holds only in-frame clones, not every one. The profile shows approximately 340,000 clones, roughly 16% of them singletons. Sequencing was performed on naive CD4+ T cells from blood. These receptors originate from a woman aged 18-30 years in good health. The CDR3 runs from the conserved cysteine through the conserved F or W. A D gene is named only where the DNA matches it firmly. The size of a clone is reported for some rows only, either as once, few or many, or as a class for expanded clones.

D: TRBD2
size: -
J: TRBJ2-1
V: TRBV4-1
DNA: TGCGCCAGCAGCCAAGATCCTGGGACTAGCTACAATGAGCAGTTCTTC
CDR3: CASSQDPGTSYNEQFF

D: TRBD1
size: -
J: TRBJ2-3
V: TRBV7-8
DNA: TGTGCCAGCAGCTTCCCGGGACAGGATACGCAGTATTTT
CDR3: CASSFPGQDTQYF

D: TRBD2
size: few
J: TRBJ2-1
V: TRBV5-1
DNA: TGCGCCAGCAGTCCCGGGACTACCTACAATGAGCAGTTCTTC
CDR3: CASSPGTTYNEQFF

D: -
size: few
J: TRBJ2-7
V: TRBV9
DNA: TGTGCCAGCAGCGTAACAACAGCCTACGAGCAGTACTTC
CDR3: CASSVTTAYEQYF

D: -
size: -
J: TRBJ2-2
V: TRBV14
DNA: TGTGCCAGCAGCCAGCTACAGTACACCGGGGAGCTGTTTTTT
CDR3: CASSQLQYTGELFF

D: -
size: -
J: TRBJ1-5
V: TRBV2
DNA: TGTGCCAGCAGTGAAGTTAGGACTGCGCGTCAGCCCCAGCATTTT
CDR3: CASSEVRTARQPQHF

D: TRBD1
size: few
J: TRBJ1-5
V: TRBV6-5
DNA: TGTGCCAGCAGCCCCGACAGGGCGCCGAATCAGCCCCAGCATTTT
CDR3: CASSPDRAPNQPQHF

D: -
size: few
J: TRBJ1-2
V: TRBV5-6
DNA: TGTGCCAGCAGCTTGGGGACAGACTATGGCTACACCTTC
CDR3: CASSLGTDYGYTF

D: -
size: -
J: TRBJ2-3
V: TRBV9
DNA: TGTGCCAGCAGCGAGACAACAGGGTCAGATACGCAGTATTTT
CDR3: CASSETTGSDTQYF

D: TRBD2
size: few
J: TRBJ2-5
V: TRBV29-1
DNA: TGCAGCGTTGTTGGTAGCGGGAGGGCCCAAGAGACCCAGTACTTC
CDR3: CSVVGSGRAQETQYF

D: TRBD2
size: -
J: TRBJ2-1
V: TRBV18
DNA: TGTGCCAGCTCCCCCCTAGCGGGAGACTACAATGAGCAGTTCTTC
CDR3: CASSPLAGDYNEQFF

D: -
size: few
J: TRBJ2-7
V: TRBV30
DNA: TGTGCCTGGAGTGTATTCCTGTCCTACGAGCAGTACTTC
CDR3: CAWSVFLSYEQYF

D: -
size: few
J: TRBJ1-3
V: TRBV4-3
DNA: TGCGCCAGCAGCCAGCGGGGGGTCTCTGGAAACACCATATATTTT
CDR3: CASSQRGVSGNTIYF

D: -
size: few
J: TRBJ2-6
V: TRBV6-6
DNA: TGTGCCAGCAGTTACCCGGGGACTGGGGCCAACGTCCTGACTTTC
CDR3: CASSYPGTGANVLTF

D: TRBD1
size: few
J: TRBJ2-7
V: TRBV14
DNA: TGTGCCAGCAGGGAGACAGGGTGGAGGGAGCAGTACTTC
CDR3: CASRETGWREQYF

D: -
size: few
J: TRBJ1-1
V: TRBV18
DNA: TGTGCCAGCTCACCACTACAGGGTGAGGACACTGAAGCTTTCTTT
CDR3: CASSPLQGEDTEAFF

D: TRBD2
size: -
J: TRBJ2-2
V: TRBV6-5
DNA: TGTGCCAGCAGTTACCGAGCGGGAGGACGGACCGGGGAGCTGTTTTTT
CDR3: CASSYRAGGRTGELFF

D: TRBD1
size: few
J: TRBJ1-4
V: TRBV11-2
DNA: TGTGCCAGCAGCTTTCGACAGGGAGAAAAACTGTTTTTT
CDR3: CASSFRQGEKLFF

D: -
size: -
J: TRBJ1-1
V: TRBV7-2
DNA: TGTGCCAGCAGCTTAATGACAATGAACACTGAAGCTTTCTTT
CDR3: CASSLMTMNTEAFF

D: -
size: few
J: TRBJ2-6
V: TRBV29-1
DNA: TGCAGCGTTGGGACGAAGGACTTCCCGAGCTCTGGGGCCAACGTCCTGACTTTC
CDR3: CSVGTKDFPSSGANVLTF

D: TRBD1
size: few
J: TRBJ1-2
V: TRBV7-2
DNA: TGTGCCAGCAGCTCTCCTCGAGGGGGCACGTTTGCTGGCTACACCTTC
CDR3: CASSSPRGGTFAGYTF

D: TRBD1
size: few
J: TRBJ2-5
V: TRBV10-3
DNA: TGTGCCATCAGGAAGGGGACAGGCCAACAAGAGACCCAGTACTTC
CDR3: CAIRKGTGQQETQYF

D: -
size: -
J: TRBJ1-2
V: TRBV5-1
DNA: TGCGCCAGCAGCTTGAAAGGGGACTATGGCTACACCTTC
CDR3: CASSLKGDYGYTF

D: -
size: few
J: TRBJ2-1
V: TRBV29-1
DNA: TGCAGCGTAGGGCGACAGGAAAGCTCCTACAATGAGCAGTTCTTC
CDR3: CSVGRQESSYNEQFF

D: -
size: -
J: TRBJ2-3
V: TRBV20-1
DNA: TGCAGTGCTACACGACTCGATACGCAGTATTTT
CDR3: CSATRLDTQYF

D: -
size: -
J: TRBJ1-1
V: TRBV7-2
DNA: TGTGCCAGCAGCTTTGCGTGGGGGGGAACTGAAGCTTTCTTT
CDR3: CASSFAWGGTEAFF

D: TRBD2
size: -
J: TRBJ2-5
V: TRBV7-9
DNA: TGTGCCAGCAGCTCAGCGGGAGTGGGGCAAGAGACCCAGTACTTC
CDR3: CASSSAGVGQETQYF

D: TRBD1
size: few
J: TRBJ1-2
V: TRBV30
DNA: TGTGCCTGCTTAAGGCAGGGGGGCGGCTATGGCTACACCTTC
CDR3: CACLRQGGGYGYTF